The 18 T cell receptor beta chains below all came from one sample that was sequenced in a study of blood T cells in healthy people across ages. Combining a sample-barcoded 5' primer with a J-beta primer mix, a second PCR ran for roughly 7 to 12 cycles. MiXCR, applied by TCRdb to the 5' RACE reads, yields one record per CDR3 protein. The sample carries approximately 2,000,000 distinct CDR3 sequences, roughly 43% recorded once. Input material: blood. The receptor set was obtained from a human donor in good health.

In the case of this clonotype: At one end, the junction sequence differs from germline, possibly due to a read error. The chain combines TRBV4-1 with TRBJ2-5; D is possibly TRBD1 (6 bases). Germline V gene sequence: CDR1 MGHRA, CDR2 YSYEKL. The CDR3 runs 14 residues. CDR3 loop: CASSQSRGEETPYF. CDR3 in DNA: TGCGCCAGCAGCCAGTCCAGGGGAGAGGAGACCCCGTACTTC.

The chain uses TRBV20-1 and TRBJ2-5, with D uncertain. The germline CDR1 and CDR2 sequences are DFQATT and SNEGSKA (reference sequence). The V end lost 3 bases, the J end lost 1 base, and 15 bases lay between the germline ends. The length of the CDR3 is 15 residues. The CDR3 region has the DNA TGCAGTGCTAGTCCCCAGAGAAGCTTCCAAGAGACCCAGTACTTC. Its translation: CSASPQRSFQETQYF.

The count of this clonotype is one. The chain uses TRBV28 and TRBJ1-2; D remains unclear. Germline CDR1 reads MDHEN; CDR2 reads SYDVKM. Trimming stripped 6 bases from V and 7 bases from J, with 18 bases between. The CDR3 runs to 14 residues. CDR3 sequence: CASRTAALTGGYTF. The CDR3 DNA follows: TGTGCCAGCAGAACAGCCGCCCTCACCGGTGGCTACACCTTC.

This clonotype was observed a few times. With a much larger clone just one base away, this may be a read error. The CDR3 nucleotides read TGTGCCAGCAGCCCCGTGACAGGGTCCTACGAGCAGTACTTC. It specifies CASSPVTGSYEQYF. This chain connects TRBV6-5 to TRBJ2-7, with 7 nucleotides matching TRBD1. The CDR3 is 14 amino acids. Germline trimming cut 6 bases from V and 1 base from J; bases unmatched to any gene: 6. Per germline, CDR1 MNHEY and CDR2 SVGAGI.

The sample holds a few counts of this clonotype. Here the CDR3 DNA reads TGCGCCAGCAGCCAAGAGGAGCGGGCGGGGGGCGGGGGGAATGAGCAGTTCTTC. It is translated as CASSQEERAGGGGNEQFF. The chain links TRBV4-3 to TRBJ2-1; 8 nucleotides align to TRBD2. V lost 0 bases, J lost 7 bases, and 14 bases stayed unmatched. The CDR3 is made up of 18 amino acids. From germline, CDR1 is LGHNA and CDR2 YSLEER.

Remarks on this clonotype: The junction and the germline gene differ at one end; a read error may be behind it. The chain recombines TRBV5-1 with TRBJ1-2, with 8 bases that match TRBD1. Looked up from germline, CDR1 is SGHRS and CDR2 is YFSETQ. This CDR3 is 12 amino acids long. The CDR3 nucleotides read TGCGCCGGCAGCTTGGACAGGGCTGGCTACACCTTC. The encoded protein is CAGSLDRAGYTF.

The chain employs TRBV5-4 and TRBJ2-2; a possible D gene is TRBD1 (6 bases). This CDR3 comprises 18 residues. V lost 2 bases, J lost 2 bases, and 19 bases lay in between. The germline gives CDR1 SGHNT, CDR2 YYREEE (reference sequence). In DNA, the CDR3 is TGTGCCAGCAGCTTTCCACGGGGTGGGGACACTAACACCGGGGAGCTGTTTTTT. Amino acids: CASSFPRGGDTNTGELFF.

The chain joins TRBV29-1 to TRBJ2-1; D is unclear. Trimming left V 2 bases short and J 13 bases short, with 12 bases between. The CDR3 runs 11 residues. The germline gives CDR1 SQVTM, CDR2 ANQGSEA. CDR3 amino acids: CSVELGQIQFF. The CDR3 DNA follows: TGCAGCGTTGAATTAGGGCAGATCCAGTTCTTC.

A word on this clonotype: One end of the junction does not line up with germline, which may come from a read error. The rearrangement links TRBV14 to TRBJ1-2; D may be TRBD1 (6 bases). This CDR3 has 15 residues. Germline V gives CDR1 SGHDN, CDR2 FVKESK. The CDR3 bases are TGTGCCAGCAACCAAACCCGTACAGGGTACTATGGCTACACCTTC. It yields the protein CASNQTRTGYYGYTF.

With respect to this clonotype: This may come from a read error, since a much larger clone is one base off. This CDR3 is CASSLGPGGEAQYF. The CDR3 bases are TGCGCCAGCAGCTTGGGCCCCGGCGGGGAGGCCCAGTACTTC. The chain employs TRBV5-1 and TRBJ2-7, with a tentative D call TRBD2 (6 bases). The CDR3 contains 14 residues. Germline V gene sequence: CDR1 SGHRS, CDR2 YFSETQ. Trimming removed 0 bases from V and 10 bases from J, with 17 bases in between. The variable domain in full, with the rest retrieved from reference TRBV5-1 and TRBJ2-7, is KAGVTQTPRYLIKTRGQQVTLSCSPISGHRSVSWYQQTPGQGLQFLFEYFSETQRNKGNFPGRFSGRQFSNSRSEMNVSTLELGDSALYLCASSLGPGGEAQYFGPGTRLTVT.

Only a few counts were recorded for this clonotype. In DNA form, the CDR3 reads TGTGCCAGCAGTGACAAAGGGATACACATTGATACGCAGTATTTT. Its protein product is CASSDKGIHIDTQYF. The chain uses TRBV6-1 and TRBJ2-3, with D uncertain. From germline, CDR1 is MNHNS and CDR2 SASEGT. The CDR3 runs to 15 residues. Trimming removed 3 bases at V and 6 bases at J, with 16 bases between.

J is TRBJ1-1 and V is TRBV3-1; D gene unclear. CDR3 length equals 13 residues. Germline lookup yields CDR1 LGHDT and CDR2 YNNKEL (reference sequence). The V and J ends lost 2 bases and 10 bases respectively, with 14 bases between them. Here the CDR3 reads CASSQNGHRIAFF. The CDR3 region has the DNA TGTGCCAGCAGCCAAAATGGCCATAGAATAGCTTTCTTT.

This clonotype appeared a few times. The V and J genes are TRBV7-8 and TRBJ1-5, with D tentatively TRBD1 (6 bases). Trimming took 4 bases from V and 4 from J, leaving 11 bases between them. The CDR3 covers 14 residues. The V gene's germline CDR1 is SGHVS and CDR2 FQNEAQ. The CDR3 bases are TGTGCCAGCAGCTCCCATACAGGGAATCAGCCCCAGCATTTT. It encodes CASSSHTGNQPQHF.

The chain links TRBV28 to TRBJ2-7; no firm D call. The CDR3 has 11 residues. Germline CDR1 is MDHEN and CDR2 is SYDVKM. V was pared by 5 bases and J by 5 bases, with 7 bases between. CDR3: CASSDYNEQYF. CDR3 bases: TGTGCCAGCAGTGATTATAACGAGCAGTACTTC. The entire variable domain, with the rest obtained from reference TRBV28 and TRBJ2-7, is as follows: DVKVTQSSRYLVKRTGEKVFLECVQDMDHENMFWYRQDPGLGLRLIYFSYDVKMKEKGDIPEGYSVSREKKERFSLILESASTNQTSMYLCASSDYNEQYFGPGTRLTVT.

The J gene is TRBJ2-1, the V gene TRBV4-1, with 12 bases matching TRBD2. Germline V gives CDR1 MGHRA, CDR2 YSYEKL. The CDR3 contains 17 residues. The junction had 12 bases not matched to a gene; V was cut back by 4 bases and J by 8 bases. CDR3 nucleotide sequence: TGCGCCAGCAGCCGCCTTCCCACTAGCGGGGGGAAGGATGAGCAGTTCTTC. Translation gives CASSRLPTSGGKDEQFF.

About this clonotype itself: A junction boundary mismatches the germline segment, possibly from a read error. The chain uses TRBV20-1 and TRBJ1-1; a possible D gene is TRBD1 (6 bases). The germline gives CDR1 DFQATT, CDR2 SNEGSKA (reference sequence). There are 13 residues in the CDR3. DNA of the CDR3: TGCAGTGCGAGAGGAGGACACAGGGACGAAGCTTTCTTT. Encoded protein: CSARGGHRDEAFF.

This clonotype occurred a few times. V is TRBV2 and J is TRBJ2-1, with D tentatively TRBD1 or TRBD2 (6 bases each). This CDR3 comprises 12 residues. In germline, CDR1 is SNHLY, CDR2 FYNNEI. The DNA of the CDR3 is TGTGCTAGCCCTCCGGGGGCGAATGAGCAGTTCTTC. This codes for CASPPGANEQFF.

This clonotype is a singleton in its sample. The V call is TRBV29-1, the J call TRBJ2-1; TRBD2 matches 12 bases. The CDR3 extends over 13 amino acids. Trimming cost V 2 bases and J 15 bases; bases outside gene matches: 8. Germline values: CDR1 SQVTM, CDR2 ANQGSEA. In DNA form, the CDR3 reads TGCAGCGTTGAACTAGCGGGGGGGCCTTGGGGGTTCTTC. It yields the protein CSVELAGGPWGFF.